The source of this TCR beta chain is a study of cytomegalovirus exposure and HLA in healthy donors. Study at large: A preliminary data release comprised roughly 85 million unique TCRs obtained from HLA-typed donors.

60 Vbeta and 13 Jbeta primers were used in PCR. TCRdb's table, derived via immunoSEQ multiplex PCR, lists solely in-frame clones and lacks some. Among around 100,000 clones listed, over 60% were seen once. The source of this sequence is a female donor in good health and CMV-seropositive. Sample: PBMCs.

CDR3 bases: TGTGCCAGCAGCTTAGGGATAGCTCCCCTGGACGAGCAGTACTTC. Translating it yields CASSLGIAPLDEQYF. The chain recombines TRBV11-2 with TRBJ2-7; D is unclear. This CDR3 contains 15 residues. The V end lost 1 base, the J end lost 5 bases, and 15 bases lay between the germline ends. The V gene's germline CDR1 is SGHAT and CDR2 FQNNGV.